A selection of T cell receptor beta chains follows, all from one sample in a study of shared clonotypes between healthy human individuals. Repertoires were generated with immunoSEQ multiplex PCR, while TCRdb's copy carries only in-frame clones and drops some. The data hold about 2.3 million clones, with over 90% observed a single time. Sequenced material: naive CD4+ T cells from PBMCs. Every receptor here comes from a man younger than 35 in good health. Some clones in this sample may be carry-over from other donors' samples. Both conserved end residues are part of each CDR3.

V gene,CDR3 protein
TRBV4-1,CASSREGSNYNEQFF
TRBV30,CAWSAMRSAGNTIYF
TRBV25-1,CASSRTEKLFF
TRBV28,CASSSPSAIYEQYF
TRBV19,CASSSTRGSQYEQYF
TRBV5-4,CASSLAGTGRVETQYF
TRBV4-1,CASSTRGQGADEQYF
TRBV7-8,CASSLAKGETQYF
TRBV28,CASLGQGAGRVLLEQYF
TRBV5-6,CASSVENYGYTF
TRBV5-1,CASSSDGTSGLYNEQFF
TRBV10-1,CASSSGRTQETQYF
TRBV5-1,CASSLEETQYF
TRBV30,CAWSVLQGSNEQFF
TRBV18,CASSRENSNQPQHF
TRBV29-1,CSVGRTGGPYEQYF
TRBV29-1,CSVLRSSGADTQYF
TRBV20-1,CSATGLETQYF
TRBV30,CAWTLSDTQYF
TRBV28,CASSSWGREGRSEQFF
TRBV7-9,CASGTSGRGGYTQYF
TRBV9,CASSPKGFPPSEQYF